Listed here is a single T cell receptor beta chain. The target antigen is unknown. Sequencing was performed with immunoSEQ multiplex PCR; in TCRdb, only in-frame clones are kept and a portion is missing. Seen here are roughly 180,000 clones, 87% observed once, and the top ten hold 5.9%. This entry belongs to a study of Ad26.COV2.S vaccination and SARS-CoV-2 variants. The V end lost 1 base, the J end lost 5 bases, and 12 bases lay between the germline ends. This CDR3 comprises 15 residues. The germline CDR1 and CDR2 sequences are SGHTA and FQGTGA. General study results and limits: Vaccinees showed greater spike-specific TCR breadth than placebo recipients. The TCR-based breadth and depth measures might underestimate overall T cell responses. Those who received vaccine or placebo ended up with similar non-spike TCR breadth. There was reportedly substantial breadth in spike-specific CD8+ and CD4+ T cell responses after vaccination.

The chain links TRBV7-3 to TRBJ2-1; TRBD2 might be the D (6 bases). The source material was peripheral blood, sampled after recovery from COVID-19. This TCR was recovered from a human donor who had recovered from COVID-19. As DNA, the CDR3 is TGTGCCAGCAGCTTAAGGCGGGATTCTAACAATGAGCAGTTCTTC. Translation: CASSLRRDSNNEQFF.